The 30 T cell receptor beta chains below come from one sample, sequenced in a study of cytomegalovirus exposure and HLA in healthy donors. Vbeta (60) and Jbeta (13) primers were used in the PCR. Some clones are missing from TCRdb's copy, which holds only in-frame ones; the method was immunoSEQ multiplex PCR. This sample has 200,000 to 250,000 clones, with over 65% found just once. The source material was PBMCs. The receptors were sampled from a human donor in good health.

The chain links TRBV18 to TRBJ1-1; no clear D gene. V was clipped by 0 bases and J by 1 base, with 3 bases between them. The CDR3 is made up of 13 amino acids. Germline V gene data show CDR1 as KGHSH and CDR2 as LQKENI. The CDR3 here is CASSPPANTEAFF. CDR3 sequence (DNA): TGTGCCAGCTCACCACCGGCGAACACTGAAGCTTTCTTT.

The V call is TRBV28, the J call TRBJ2-5; 7 bases agree with TRBD1. Germline V gene sequence: CDR1 MDHEN, CDR2 SYDVKM. The CDR3 loop spans 12 amino acids. Trimming took 5 bases from V and 14 from J; bases not matched to a gene: 11. The chain's CDR3 is CASSTPGDRVYF. The CDR3 DNA follows: TGTGCCAGCAGTACACCCGGTGACAGGGTATACTTC.

The chain links TRBV13 to TRBJ2-1; 8 bases map to TRBD2. The germline CDR1 and CDR2 sequences are PRHDT and FYEKMQ (reference sequence). This CDR3 region has 14 residues. V lost 3 bases and J lost 5; bases outside the gene matches: 3. The chain's CDR3 is CASSLFSGNNEQFF. CDR3 coding DNA: TGTGCCAGCAGCTTGTTTAGCGGGAACAATGAGCAGTTCTTC.

V and J are TRBV7-2 and TRBJ1-3, with TRBD1 matching 12 bases. V lost 4 bases and J lost 4; bases outside the gene matches: 8. CDR3 length equals 17 residues. Germline assignment: CDR1 SGHTA and CDR2 FQGNSA. For the CDR3, the DNA is TGTGCCAGCAGCTACCCGGGACAGGGGGCAGGGGGAAACACCATATATTTT. This gives the protein CASSYPGQGAGGNTIYF.

The chain combines TRBV28 with TRBJ2-7; TRBD1 matches 10 bases. The CDR3 contains 15 residues. Germline CDR1 is MDHEN and CDR2 is SYDVKM. The V and J ends lost 5 bases and 3 bases, in that order; junction bases with no gene match: 7. Here the CDR3 reads CASSPSTGGNYEQYF. The CDR3 DNA reads as TGTGCCAGCAGTCCTTCGACAGGGGGCAACTACGAGCAGTACTTC.

This clone showed up just once. In nucleotides, the CDR3 is TGTGCCAGCAGTGAGGGGCTAGCGGAATACTACGAGCAGTACTTC. Residues: CASSEGLAEYYEQYF. V usage is TRBV6-1 and J usage is TRBJ2-7; 7 nucleotides match TRBD2. From germline, CDR1 is MNHNS and CDR2 SASEGT. The V segment lost 3 bases and the J segment 3 bases; nucleotides outside the gene matches: 8. The CDR3 covers 15 residues.

This clone was detected once. The chain recombines TRBV19 with TRBJ1-1; 7 bases line up with TRBD1. The trim removed 5 bases at V and 3 bases at J, leaving 3 bases unmatched. CDR1 is LNHDA and CDR2 is SQIVND in the germline V gene (reference sequence). This CDR3 is built from 13 residues. CDR3 nucleotide sequence: TGTGCCAGTAGTGCAGACAGGGACACTGAAGCTTTCTTT. As protein: CASSADRDTEAFF.

This clone is a singleton in its sample. This sample also contains other DNA sequences that code for the same CDR3. The genes are TRBV19 and TRBJ1-2, with D hard to call. This CDR3 has 14 residues. V lost 7 bases, J lost 8 bases, and 20 bases lay in between. CDR1 and CDR2 from the germline V gene are LNHDA and SQIVND (reference sequence). The DNA for the CDR3 is TGTGCCAGTACCCAACCCGGGGAGGGCCGCGGCTACACCTTC. Amino acids: CASTQPGEGRGYTF.

DNA of the CDR3: TGTGCCAGCAGCTTGGCCCGGGCTACAGGGGATTGGGGAGGCTACACCTTC. This translates into CASSLARATGDWGGYTF. This chain joins TRBV5-4 and TRBJ1-2, with 7 bases matching TRBD1. J was trimmed by 8 bases and V by 0 bases; bases with no gene match: 16. The CDR3 is 17 residues long. CDR1 SGHNT and CDR2 YYREEE come from the germline V gene (reference sequence). The complete variable domain, with remaining parts taken from reference TRBV5-4 and TRBJ1-2, reads ETGVTQSPTHLIKTRGQQVTLRCSSQSGHNTVSWYQQALGQGPQFIFQYYREEENGRGNFPPRFSGLQFPNYSSELNVNALELDDSALYLCASSLARATGDWGGYTFGSGTRLTVV.

This clone was seen more than once but under ten times. The chain recombines TRBV15 with TRBJ2-7; possible D gene TRBD1, 5 bases. Between the trimmed V and J ends, which lost 0 bases and 6 bases, there was a span of 15 bases. The CDR3 runs 15 residues. Per germline, CDR1 LNHNV and CDR2 YYDKDF (reference sequence). In DNA, the CDR3 is TGTGCCACCAGCAGAGATCGCAGGGCCTATGGCGAGCAGTACTTC. Protein: CATSRDRRAYGEQYF.

The chain employs TRBV6-4 and TRBJ2-7, with unresolved D. The CDR3 contains 13 residues. V dropped 6 bases and J dropped 3 bases, with 12 bases sitting between them. CDR1 and CDR2 (germline): MRHNA, SNTAGT. This chain's CDR3 is CASRMLDNYEQYF. The DNA for the CDR3 is TGTGCCAGCAGGATGTTAGACAACTACGAGCAGTACTTC.

This clone came up a few times. V is TRBV13 and J is TRBJ2-3; the D is unclear. CDR1 and CDR2 (germline): PRHDT, FYEKMQ (reference sequence). CDR3 length equals 11 residues. V shed 4 bases and J shed 3 bases, with 2 bases lying between them. CDR3 sequence (DNA): TGTGCCAGCAGCTCAACAGATACGCAGTATTTT. Translated: CASSSTDTQYF.

V is TRBV19 and J is TRBJ1-3; TRBD1 agrees at 7 bases. CDR1 and CDR2 from the germline V gene are LNHDA and SQIVND (reference sequence). The length of the CDR3 is 14 residues. V was clipped by 8 bases and J by 0 bases; unmatched bases: 4. The CDR3 spells CASRRGSSGNTIYF. In nucleotides, the CDR3 is TGTGCCAGTCGCAGGGGGTCCTCTGGAAACACCATATATTTT.

The rearrangement joins TRBV4-1 to TRBJ2-2; 8 bases match TRBD2. Germline V gives CDR1 MGHRA, CDR2 YSYEKL. The CDR3 runs 18 residues. V trimming: 4 bases; J trimming: 3 bases; junction bases outside the gene matches: 13. The CDR3 region is CASSPFDPREGYTGELFF. The CDR3 DNA reads TGCGCCAGCAGCCCTTTCGACCCCCGGGAGGGGTACACCGGGGAGCTGTTTTTT.

This clone showed up just a few times. The J gene is TRBJ2-7, the V gene TRBV5-6; tentatively, D is TRBD1 (6 bases). The CDR3 loop spans 15 amino acids. V lost 2 bases and J lost 3, with 15 bases in between. Germline V gene lookup returns CDR1 SGHDT and CDR2 YYEEEE. CDR3 in DNA: TGTGCCAGCAGCTTTTTTAAGCAGGGGATCTACGAGCAGTACTTC. Translated: CASSFFKQGIYEQYF.

The table lists this clone with a count of one. V gene TRBV7-2 combines with J gene TRBJ2-7, with 9 positions matching TRBD1. The V gene's germline CDR1 is SGHTA and CDR2 FQGNSA. CDR3 length: 14 amino acids. V shed 4 bases and J 5 bases; nucleotides not matched to a gene: 6. The CDR3 coding sequence is TGTGCCAGCAGCTCCGACAGGGGGAGGAACGAGCAGTACTTC. Amino acid sequence: CASSSDRGRNEQYF.

V usage is TRBV30 and J usage is TRBJ2-7; D not certain. The CDR3 loop spans 14 amino acids. From germline, CDR1 is GTSNPN and CDR2 SVGIG (reference sequence). V lost 1 base and J lost 3, with 13 bases in between. The CDR3 spells CAWSGLESLYEQYF. CDR3 nucleotides: TGTGCCTGGAGTGGTCTAGAGTCCCTCTACGAGCAGTACTTC.

CDR3 in amino acids: CASSKTGFQETQYF. For the CDR3, the DNA is TGTGCCAGCAGCAAGACAGGATTCCAAGAGACCCAGTACTTC. The rearrangement joins TRBV9 to TRBJ2-5; perhaps TRBD1 as D (6 bases). The germline V gene has CDR1 SGDLS and CDR2 YYNGEE. The CDR3 is 14 residues long. V lost 4 bases and J lost 1, with 11 bases in between.

The rearrangement links TRBV15 to TRBJ2-5; 9 bases match TRBD2. The CDR3 runs 16 residues. Germline V CDR1 and CDR2: LNHNV, YYDKDF (reference sequence). Losses at the gene ends were 3 bases for V and 5 bases for J; bases not matched to a gene: 10. As DNA, the CDR3 is TGTGCCACCAGCAGCCTAGCTGGCGGGAGGGGTGAGACCCAGTACTTC. As protein: CATSSLAGGRGETQYF.

The gene calls are TRBV29-1 and TRBJ2-2; maybe TRBD1 (6 bases). This CDR3 has 14 amino acids. The germline V gene encodes CDR1 SQVTM and CDR2 ANQGSEA. V lost 5 bases and J lost 0, with 10 bases in between. The CDR3 region is CSVRQAPNTGELFF. The CDR3 region has the DNA TGCAGCGTTCGACAGGCCCCGAACACCGGGGAGCTGTTTTTT.

The chain combines TRBV6-6 with TRBJ2-2, with D uncertain. Trimming left V 4 bases short and J 6 bases short, with 12 bases between. Germline-derived CDR1 and CDR2 are MNHNY and SVGAGI (reference sequence). This CDR3 region has 14 residues. In DNA, the CDR3 is TGTGCCAGCAGTTCTCTAGGAGAGTCCGGGGAGCTGTTTTTT. Its protein product is CASSSLGESGELFF.

The gene calls are TRBV29-1 and TRBJ2-5; D is ambiguous. CDR1 is SQVTM and CDR2 is ANQGSEA in the germline V gene. Trimming removed 5 bases at V and 4 bases at J, with 11 bases between. The CDR3 has 12 residues. The CDR3 region is CSVFAGPETQYF. The CDR3 nucleotides are TGCAGCGTTTTTGCAGGCCCAGAGACCCAGTACTTC.

The rearrangement uses TRBV7-2 and TRBJ2-7, with 8 bases identical to TRBD2. CDR1 and CDR2 from the germline V gene are SGHTA and FQGNSA. This CDR3 has 17 residues. V was pared by 0 bases and J by 0 bases, with 7 bases of the junction left unmatched. CDR3 loop: CASSLAVTSGISYEQYF. In nucleotides, the CDR3 is TGTGCCAGCAGCTTAGCGGTCACTAGCGGAATCTCCTACGAGCAGTACTTC.

CDR3 amino acids: CASRSTGGAYEQYF. As DNA, the CDR3 is TGTGCCAGCAGGTCCACAGGGGGCGCCTACGAGCAGTACTTC. The rearrangement uses TRBV28 and TRBJ2-7, with 9 positions matching TRBD1. Unmatched junction bases numbered 5, after V lost 6 bases and J lost 2 bases. Looked up from germline, CDR1 is MDHEN and CDR2 is SYDVKM. The CDR3 has 14 amino acids.

This clone has only a few counts. The junction and the germline gene differ at one end; a read error may be behind it. J is TRBJ2-2 and V is TRBV7-9, with 12 bases fitting TRBD2. Germline V gene data show CDR1 as SEHNR and CDR2 as FQNEAQ (reference sequence). This CDR3 has 18 residues. The CDR3 DNA follows: TGTTCCAGCAGCTCCCAGACTAGCGGGAGATTAAACACCGGGGAGCTGTTTTTT. Its protein is CSSSSQTSGRLNTGELFF. Full variable domain (outside the CDR3, taken from reference TRBV7-9 and TRBJ2-2): DTGVSQNPRHKITKRGQNVTFRCDPISEHNRLYWYRQTLGQGPEFLTYFQNEAQLEKSRLLSDRFSAERPKGSFSTLEIQRTEQGDSAMYLCSSSSQTSGRLNTGELFFGEGSRLTVL.

The chain is built from TRBV9 and TRBJ1-2, with TRBD1 identical over 7 bases. CDR1 and CDR2 (germline): SGDLS, YYNGEE. V lost 4 bases and J lost 8; bases outside the gene matches: 5. This CDR3 has 12 residues. In DNA form, the CDR3 reads TGTGCCAGCAGCCCGACAGGGAGCGGCTACACCTTC. Protein sequence: CASSPTGSGYTF.

This rearrangement joins TRBV19 to TRBJ2-5, with D perhaps TRBD1 (5 bases). Germline loops: CDR1 LNHDA, CDR2 SQIVND (reference sequence). Trimming took off 5 bases at V and 1 base at J, with 8 bases between the two ends. The CDR3 runs 13 residues. The CDR3 spells CASSSGSQETQYF. The CDR3, as DNA: TGTGCCAGTAGTTCAGGGTCCCAAGAGACCCAGTACTTC.

This clone has a single count. This chain joins TRBV7-9 and TRBJ2-3; the D gene is possibly TRBD2 (6 bases). Germline assignment: CDR1 SEHNR and CDR2 FQNEAQ (reference sequence). V was pared by 3 bases and J by 3 bases, with 10 bases between. The CDR3 is made up of 14 amino acids. For the CDR3, the DNA is TGTGCCAGCAGCTTTGGGCTAGCGACAGATACGCAGTATTTT. Protein sequence: CASSFGLATDTQYF. Full variable domain (remainder filled in from reference TRBV7-9 and TRBJ2-3): DTGVSQNPRHKITKRGQNVTFRCDPISEHNRLYWYRQTLGQGPEFLTYFQNEAQLEKSRLLSDRFSAERPKGSFSTLEIQRTEQGDSAMYLCASSFGLATDTQYFGPGTRLTVL.

The rearrangement joins TRBV2 to TRBJ2-5, with 8 bases that match TRBD1. The CDR3 length is 14 residues. The germline gives CDR1 SNHLY, CDR2 FYNNEI. The J segment lost 4 bases and the V segment lost 6 bases, leaving 7 bases of the junction unmatched. Here the CDR3 reads CASRLLQGGETQYF. CDR3 sequence (DNA): TGTGCCAGCAGACTCTTACAGGGGGGAGAGACCCAGTACTTC. Together with reference TRBV2 and TRBJ2-5, the CDR3 gives the full variable domain: EPEVTQTPSHQVTQMGQEVILRCVPISNHLYFYWYRQILGQKVEFLVSFYNNEISEKSEIFDDQFSVERPDGSNFTLKIRSTKLEDSAMYFCASRLLQGGETQYFGPGTRLLVL.

This sequence joins TRBV6-5 and TRBJ2-1; 9 bases are a match to TRBD2. Unmatched junction bases numbered 6, after V lost 1 base and J lost 8 bases. The germline V gene encodes CDR1 MNHEY and CDR2 SVGAGI. The CDR3 is 15 amino acids. The CDR3 bases are TGTGCCAGCAGTTACTTCCTAGCGGGAATGGATGAGCAGTTCTTC. Translated: CASSYFLAGMDEQFF.